Presented here are 9 T cell receptor beta chains from one specimen sequenced in a study of T cells in Graves' hyperthyroidism and ophthalmopathy. Researchers took RNA transcripts and amplified the TCR beta CDR3 regions from them. The HTBI primer set drove a first-round RT-PCR of the TCR CDR3. TCRdb ran MiXCR on the multiplex PCR reads and lists one entry per CDR3 protein. The data contain 450,000 to 700,000 distinct CDR3 sequences, 40% to 55% of them seen just once; the ten biggest clones take up roughly 19%. Sequencing was performed on peripheral blood or thyroid tissue (not recorded which). These TCRs come from an adult woman with Graves' disease, either hyperthyroidism or ophthalmopathy (not recorded which).

This clonotype was seen at least ten times. The chain joins TRBV7-9 to TRBJ2-2; D call uncertain. Per the germline V gene, CDR1 is SEHNR and CDR2 is FQNEAQ (reference sequence). There are 11 residues in the CDR3. V lost 6 bases and J 8 bases, leaving 7 bases between the germline ends. The chain's CDR3 is CASSPPGELFF. The CDR3 DNA is TGTGCCAGCAGTCCGCCTGGGGAGCTGTTTTTT. The whole variable domain, remainder taken from reference TRBV7-9 and TRBJ2-2, is DTGVSQNPRHKITKRGQNVTFRCDPISEHNRLYWYRQTLGQGPEFLTYFQNEAQLEKSRLLSDRFSAERPKGSFSTLEIQRTEQGDSAMYLCASSPPGELFFGEGSRLTVL.

Remarks on this clonotype: No conserved phenylalanine or tryptophan is present at the end of the CDR3, so a read error is the likely explanation. The DNA is left out, because the CDR3 cannot be placed on it with certainty; the CDR3 is given as TCRdb lists it. J is TRBJ2-7 and V is TRBV7-8; TRBD2 is taken as the D call from the table, unchecked against the DNA. The CDR3 region is 9 residues in length, termini included. Looked up from germline, CDR1 is SGHVS and CDR2 is FQNEAQ. The CDR3 loop is CASSPRLAG.

Only a few counts were recorded for this clonotype. V and J are TRBV29-1 and TRBJ1-1, with D possibly being TRBD1 (6 bases). V was shortened by 7 bases and J by 8 bases, with 14 bases between the two germline ends. The CDR3 spans 11 residues. The germline V gene encodes CDR1 SQVTM and CDR2 ANQGSEA. CDR3 sequence reads: CSATQDREAFF. CDR3 nucleotides: TGCAGCGCTACCCAGGACAGAGAAGCTTTCTTT.

This clonotype was picked up many times. V gene TRBV6-5 combines with J gene TRBJ1-4; 7 bases map to TRBD1. This CDR3 is 14 amino acids long. Trimming took 4 bases from V and 8 from J; bases not matched to a gene: 7. In germline, CDR1 is MNHEY, CDR2 SVGAGI. The CDR3 reads CASSWDSWGEKLFF. The CDR3 DNA reads TGTGCCAGCAGTTGGGACAGCTGGGGAGAAAAACTGTTTTTT.

This clonotype came up a few times. The chain recombines TRBV3-1 with TRBJ2-7; 8 bases are shared with TRBD2. V was pared by 7 bases and J by 0 bases, with 5 bases of the junction left unmatched. Looked up from germline, CDR1 is LGHDT and CDR2 is YNNKEL (reference sequence). CDR3 length equals 14 residues. The CDR3 nucleotides are TGTGCCAGCATTTTAGCGGGGAGCTCCTACGAGCAGTACTTC. Translation: CASILAGSSYEQYF.

This clonotype was picked up a small number of times. The CDR3 sequence: CAISVGGSYNSPLHF. The CDR3, as DNA: TGTGCCATCAGTGTAGGGGGCTCCTATAATTCACCCCTCCACTTT. V and J are TRBV10-3 and TRBJ1-6; TRBD1 is a possible D gene (6 bases). Germline V lookup: CDR1 ENHRY, CDR2 SYGVKD. This CDR3 is built from 15 residues. The V and J ends lost 4 bases and 0 bases respectively, with 7 bases between them.

Remarks on this clonotype: A junction end diverges from the germline sequence, so it may reflect a read error. V usage is TRBV5-1 and J usage is TRBJ1-5; 7 nucleotides line up with TRBD1. The germline V gene encodes CDR1 SGHRS and CDR2 YFSETQ. This CDR3 contains 14 residues. CDR3 nucleotides: TGCGCCAGCAGCCAGGGTCAGGGGGAAAAAGCCCAACATTTT. It is translated as CASSQGQGEKAQHF. The full variable domain, completed using reference TRBV5-1 and TRBJ1-5, is KAGVTQTPRYLIKTRGQQVTLSCSPISGHRSVSWYQQTPGQGLQFLFEYFSETQRNKGNFPGRFSGRQFSNSRSEMNVSTLELGDSALYLCASSQGQGEKAQHFGDGTRLSIL.

This clonotype showed up just a few times. The CDR3 here is CASSLGLIYSYEQYF. The CDR3 DNA is TGCGCCAGCAGCTTGGGCCTAATATACTCCTACGAGCAGTACTTC. The gene calls are TRBV5-1 and TRBJ2-7; the D is unclear. In germline, CDR1 is SGHRS, CDR2 YFSETQ. This CDR3 contains 15 residues. V lost 0 bases and J lost 0, with 10 bases in between.

Ten or more counts support this clonotype. The CDR3 here is CASNPGLAGGVYEQYF. The CDR3 region has the DNA TGTGCCAGCAACCCGGGACTAGCGGGAGGTGTCTACGAGCAGTACTTC. The chain combines TRBV5-5 with TRBJ2-7; 15 bases map to TRBD2. The CDR3 extends over 16 amino acids. Trimming cost V 6 bases and J 3 bases; bases outside gene matches: 7. Per the germline V gene, CDR1 is SGHKS and CDR2 is YYEKEE (reference sequence). The full variable domain, with the rest looked up from reference TRBV5-5 and TRBJ2-7, is DAGVTQSPTHLIKTRGQQVTLRCSPISGHKSVSWYQQVLGQGPQFIFQYYEKEERGRGNFPDRFSARQFPNYSSELNVNALLLGDSALYLCASNPGLAGGVYEQYFGPGTRLTVT.